This is a list of T cell receptor beta chains from one sample in a study of regulatory T cells in long-lasting Graves disease. TCRdb processed the multiplex PCR reads anew with MiXCR; each CDR3 protein has one entry. The sample has around 450,000 distinct CDR3 sequences, 20% to 25% seen once. The source material was peripheral blood mononuclear cells (PBMCs), sampled when the disease was refractory, from a patient treated with antithyroid drugs. Receptors were obtained from a female donor with Graves disease. CDR3s include the opening cysteine and the closing phenylalanine or tryptophan. The order of the fields is V gene, clone size, D gene, J gene, CDR3 protein, CDR3 DNA. D genes are given only for firm matches. Expanded clones are given a class, and other clones once, few, many or no size at all.

v_call: TRBV4-3; clone_size: .; d_call: TRBD1; j_call: TRBJ2-3; cdr3_aa: CASSQNPWDRNLGTDTQYF; cdr3_nt: TGCGCCAGCAGCCAAAACCCGTGGGACAGGAACCTAGGGACAGATACGCAGTATTTT
v_call: TRBV6-2/TRBV6-3; clone_size: many; d_call: .; j_call: TRBJ2-7; cdr3_aa: CASSSTSIVSYEQYF; cdr3_nt: TGTGCCAGCAGTTCAACTAGCATCGTCTCCTACGAGCAGTACTTC
v_call: TRBV5-1; clone_size: .; d_call: .; j_call: TRBJ2-1; cdr3_aa: CASSSLGTFSYNEQFF; cdr3_nt: TGCGCCAGCAGCAGTCTCGGGACCTTCTCCTACAATGAGCAGTTCTTC
v_call: TRBV5-6; clone_size: .; d_call: .; j_call: TRBJ2-5; cdr3_aa: CASSFVTGEETQYF; cdr3_nt: TGTGCCAGCAGCTTTGTTACAGGTGAAGAGACCCAGTACTTC
v_call: TRBV30; clone_size: .; d_call: .; j_call: TRBJ2-7; cdr3_aa: CAWGTFLDEQYF; cdr3_nt: TGTGCCTGGGGGACGTTCCTTGACGAGCAGTACTTC
v_call: TRBV30; clone_size: many; d_call: .; j_call: TRBJ1-4; cdr3_aa: CAWSVPRLREKLFF; cdr3_nt: TGTGCCTGGAGTGTACCGCGATTACGGGAAAAACTGTTTTTT
v_call: TRBV2; clone_size: many; d_call: .; j_call: TRBJ2-5; cdr3_aa: CASSPGAHGGETQYF; cdr3_nt: TGTGCCAGCAGTCCGGGAGCCCACGGAGGGGAGACCCAGTACTTC
v_call: TRBV7-9; clone_size: .; d_call: .; j_call: TRBJ1-1; cdr3_aa: CASSSSTGIATEAFF; cdr3_nt: TGTGCCAGCAGCTCTTCCACAGGGATCGCCACTGAAGCTTTCTTT
v_call: TRBV12-3/TRBV12-4; clone_size: many; d_call: .; j_call: TRBJ2-3; cdr3_aa: CASSLGSTDTQYF; cdr3_nt: TGTGCCAGCAGCTTGGGTAGCACAGATACGCAGTATTTT
v_call: TRBV5-8; clone_size: few; d_call: TRBD1; j_call: TRBJ2-7; cdr3_aa: CASSLEEGGWNEQYF; cdr3_nt: TGTGCCAGCAGCTTGGAGGAAGGGGGCTGGAACGAGCAGTACTTC
v_call: TRBV5-1; clone_size: .; d_call: .; j_call: TRBJ1-6; cdr3_aa: CASSLGGRRSSYNSPLHF; cdr3_nt: TGCGCCAGCAGCTTGGGCGGCCGGAGGAGCTCCTATAATTCACCCCTCCACTTT
v_call: TRBV27; clone_size: many; d_call: .; j_call: TRBJ1-1; cdr3_aa: CASSLMGVAAMNTEAFF; cdr3_nt: TGTGCCAGCAGCCTGATGGGGGTCGCCGCCATGAACACTGAAGCTTTCTTT
v_call: TRBV6-2/TRBV6-3; clone_size: once; d_call: .; j_call: TRBJ2-1; cdr3_aa: CASSYQGLQQFF; cdr3_nt: TGTGCCAGCAGTTATCAGGGGTTACAGCAGTTCTTC
v_call: TRBV5-1; clone_size: few; d_call: .; j_call: TRBJ2-7; cdr3_aa: CASRLGQGSYKQYF; cdr3_nt: TGCGCCAGCAGACTAGGGCAGGGGAGCTACAAGCAGTACTTC
v_call: TRBV28; clone_size: .; d_call: TRBD2; j_call: TRBJ2-3; cdr3_aa: CASSPGLAELDTQYF; cdr3_nt: TGTGCCAGCAGCCCCGGACTAGCGGAACTAGATACGCAGTATTTT
v_call: TRBV27; clone_size: many; d_call: .; j_call: TRBJ2-5; cdr3_aa: CASGLGLETQYF; cdr3_nt: TGTGCCAGTGGTCTGGGATTGGAGACCCAGTACTTC
v_call: TRBV28; clone_size: many; d_call: .; j_call: TRBJ1-5; cdr3_aa: CASSKGFPGGNQPQHF; cdr3_nt: TGTGCCAGCAGTAAGGGTTTCCCTGGGGGGAATCAGCCCCAGCATTTT
v_call: TRBV6-1; clone_size: many; d_call: .; j_call: TRBJ1-5; cdr3_aa: CASRPATPDQPQHF; cdr3_nt: TGTGCCAGCAGACCTGCCACACCCGATCAGCCCCAGCATTTT
v_call: TRBV2; clone_size: many; d_call: TRBD1; j_call: TRBJ1-5; cdr3_aa: CASSDPDRENQPQHF; cdr3_nt: TGTGCCAGCAGTGATCCCGACAGGGAGAATCAGCCCCAGCATTTT
v_call: TRBV24-1; clone_size: many; d_call: .; j_call: TRBJ2-5; cdr3_aa: CATSVGGGLETQYF; cdr3_nt: TGTGCCACCAGTGTGGGCGGAGGCTTAGAGACCCAGTACTTC
v_call: TRBV20-1; clone_size: many; d_call: TRBD2; j_call: TRBJ2-5; cdr3_aa: CSARLAGVMETQYF; cdr3_nt: TGCAGTGCCCGACTAGCGGGAGTGATGGAGACCCAGTACTTC
v_call: TRBV11-2; clone_size: few; d_call: TRBD1; j_call: TRBJ2-7; cdr3_aa: CASSPRDSFYEQYF; cdr3_nt: TGTGCCAGCAGTCCCCGGGACAGTTTCTACGAGCAGTACTTC
v_call: TRBV2; clone_size: many; d_call: TRBD2; j_call: TRBJ2-1; cdr3_aa: CASSGGTSVLNEQFF; cdr3_nt: TGTGCCAGCAGTGGCGGGACTAGCGTCCTAAATGAGCAGTTCTTC
v_call: TRBV14; clone_size: few; d_call: .; j_call: TRBJ1-2; cdr3_aa: CASAKGLYGYTF; cdr3_nt: TGTGCCAGCGCTAAGGGTCTCTATGGCTACACCTTC
v_call: TRBV12-3/TRBV12-4; clone_size: many; d_call: .; j_call: TRBJ2-7; cdr3_aa: CASRPTVSYEQYF; cdr3_nt: TGTGCCAGCAGACCTACAGTCTCCTACGAGCAGTACTTC
v_call: TRBV4-2; clone_size: few; d_call: .; j_call: TRBJ2-7; cdr3_aa: CASSQPDSTYEQYF; cdr3_nt: TGTGCCAGCAGCCAACCCGACAGCACCTACGAGCAGTACTTC
v_call: TRBV9; clone_size: .; d_call: .; j_call: TRBJ1-4; cdr3_aa: CASSVFDEKLFF; cdr3_nt: TGTGCCAGCAGCGTATTCGATGAAAAACTGTTTTTT
v_call: TRBV15; clone_size: few; d_call: .; j_call: TRBJ1-1; cdr3_aa: CATSREGQSRGGEAFF; cdr3_nt: TGTGCCACCAGCAGGGAAGGACAGTCCCGAGGAGGTGAAGCTTTCTTT
v_call: TRBV12-3/TRBV12-4; clone_size: many; d_call: .; j_call: TRBJ1-1; cdr3_aa: CASKFRVRLHTEAFF; cdr3_nt: TGTGCCAGCAAGTTTAGGGTCCGGCTACACACTGAAGCTTTCTTT
v_call: TRBV7-6; clone_size: many; d_call: TRBD1; j_call: TRBJ2-5; cdr3_aa: CASQGAGETQYF; cdr3_nt: TGTGCCAGCCAGGGGGCAGGGGAGACCCAGTACTTC
v_call: TRBV7-8; clone_size: many; d_call: .; j_call: TRBJ1-1; cdr3_aa: CASSLASRGSTEAFF; cdr3_nt: TGTGCCAGCAGCTTAGCGAGTCGGGGGAGCACTGAAGCTTTCTTT
v_call: TRBV11-1; clone_size: .; d_call: TRBD1; j_call: TRBJ1-2; cdr3_aa: CASSWGQGRFYGYTF; cdr3_nt: TGTGCCAGCAGCTGGGGACAGGGACGTTTCTATGGCTACACCTTC
v_call: TRBV30; clone_size: few; d_call: TRBD1; j_call: TRBJ1-2; cdr3_aa: CAWSVLHTGDETF; cdr3_nt: TGTGCCTGGAGTGTTCTTCACACAGGGGACGAGACCTTC
v_call: TRBV7-3; clone_size: many; d_call: TRBD2; j_call: TRBJ2-5; cdr3_aa: CASSPNLGTSGKETQYF; cdr3_nt: TGTGCCAGCAGCCCTAATTTAGGGACTAGCGGAAAAGAGACCCAGTACTTC
v_call: TRBV20-1; clone_size: .; d_call: .; j_call: TRBJ2-1; cdr3_aa: CSARAGGLSSYNEQFF; cdr3_nt: TGCAGTGCTAGAGCGGGGGGCCTAAGCTCCTACAATGAGCAGTTCTTC
v_call: TRBV12-3/TRBV12-4; clone_size: .; d_call: TRBD1; j_call: TRBJ1-1; cdr3_aa: CASSSGQGPEWSMNTEAFF; cdr3_nt: TGTGCCAGCAGTTCGGGACAGGGTCCGGAGTGGTCCATGAACACTGAAGCTTTCTTT